This T cell receptor beta chain was sequenced during a study of CD8 T cells in Susac syndrome. RNA in amounts of roughly 0.5 to 1 ug was reverse transcribed with random hexamers. The authors amplified TCR beta CDR3 across 54 Vbeta and 13 Jbeta using immunoSEQ multiplex PCR. Each CDR3 protein is one row after TCRdb ran MiXCR on the immunoSEQ multiplex PCR reads. The sample lists hundreds of thousands of distinct CDR3 sequences, around 83% occurring once. Trimming took 3 bases from V and 6 from J; bases not matched to a gene: 0. CDR3 size: 13 residues. Germline values: CDR1 SGHDT, CDR2 YYEEEE. The CD8+ and CD4+ T cells were negatively isolated, with the TEMRA cells enriched by FACS.

The sample consisted of CD8+ T cells from PBMCs. The clonotype originates from a human donor with multiple sclerosis. The V call is TRBV5-6, the J call TRBJ1-2, with TRBD1 identical over 12 bases. CDR3 loop: CASSWDRGHGYTF. CDR3 DNA: TGTGCCAGCAGCTGGGACAGGGGGCATGGCTACACCTTC.